One T cell receptor beta chain is described in this entry. This clonotype was seen many times. Its antigen target is currently unknown. It has no much larger one-base neighbor in the sample; base qualities were not kept. This specimen comes from a study of human T cells and chemical hapten exposure (TCRdb year 2021). Regarding the research as a whole: For sensitization, 2% DPC in acetone was applied to a roughly 2 cm by roughly 2 cm area of upper inner arm skin. Peripheral blood TCR repertoire changes were tracked in vivo in alopecia patients during primary and secondary sensitization to the hapten diphenylcyclopropenone (DPC). Roughly 30 alopecia patients gave blood for TCR sequencing at one to four time points (pre-sensitization, 2, 6 and 24 weeks). Libraries were pooled for sequencing, and per-sample TCR yields varied mainly because of small differences in library volumes within the pool. Weekly therapeutic DPC doses were additionally applied to the scalp of patients throughout the approximately 23-week study period. Most of the patients in the cohort were female, and the cohort covered alopecia areata with under or over 50% scalp involvement, alopecia totalis and alopecia universalis. Blood samples were taken from patients before sensitization (week 0) and then at 2, 6 and about 24 weeks after DPC sensitization. Patch tests used Finn chambers with 0.01% DPC on the upper back, scored after 6 days by International Contact Dermatitis Research Group standards. Overall results and qualifications from the work: Repeated subsampling changed both the strength of the expansion versus patch-test correlation and the threshold at which the correlation became significant. Patch test score was positively correlated with the number of PT1 expanded TCRs, with significance at thresholds 8, 16 and 32 but not at 4. Expanded TCRs formed significantly more large CDR3 similarity clusters than pre-sensitization or healthy control sets, consistent with antigen-driven responses. All patients had alopecia, a presumed autoimmune disease, so their immune response might differ from that of healthy individuals. DPC sensitization did not change how many TCRs were above 1 in 1000 frequency, and no evidence was found of alterations in global repertoire structure.

The receptor library was made with RACE. Instrument used: NextSeq 500. Library preparation attached unique molecular identifiers to individual cDNA molecules for quantitative, reproducible TCR counting. Both TCR alpha and TCR beta chains were sequenced from each blood RNA sample. The study's own analysis went as follows. A median of roughly 100,000 TCRs per sample was observed, with a range of roughly 23,224 to 700,000. The Decombinator software suite was used to annotate V, J and CDR3 in the TCR reads. For the PS versus PT1 abundance plots, all samples were subsampled to the same number of TCRs (28,000). Expanded TCRs were defined as absent before sensitization and observed at least eight times at the 2-week time point. The public reads were run again by TCRdb, first through fastp at Q25 and then through MiXCR, and only productive beta chains were kept. Each entry is one CDR3 protein sequence, shown with its most common DNA and genes. The V and J calls and clone size come from TCRdb's table, not from the authors' own analysis. This sample comprises about 110,000 distinct CDR3 sequences, under 40% of them detected only once. The top ten clonotypes cover 2.5% to 3% of the sample.

Sample time point, as interpreted from the label and publication: patch test 3, about 24 weeks after DPC sensitization. Sample treatment or condition, as interpreted from the label and publication: therapeutic diphenylcyclopropenone sensitization with weekly scalp DPC. At every patch-test visit, the blood draw took place before the patch test was put on. Patients were eligible if aged 18 to 70, diagnosed with alopecia and judged suitable for DPC therapy, and pregnant patients were excluded. Total RNA was isolated from unfractionated whole blood collected in Tempus Blood RNA tubes. V is pruned by 6 bases and J by 3 bases, leaving 3 bases of the junction without a gene match. The CDR3 spans 15 residues, from the cysteine through the phenylalanine. Only CDR3 DNA is held: 45 bases, read in frame from base 1.

The rearrangement combines TRBV12-3 or TRBV12-4 with TRBJ2-3; TRBD2 agrees with 13 junctional bases. This material consisted of whole blood, taken in connection with sensitization to the hapten diphenylcyclopropenone (DPC). The clonotype originates from a middle-aged man with alopecia areata. Some clones in this sample may be carry-over from other donors' samples. This receptor has the CDR3 CASSQGLAGTDTQYF. The nucleotides are TGTGCCAGCAGCCAGGGACTAGCGGGAACAGATACGCAGTATTTT.